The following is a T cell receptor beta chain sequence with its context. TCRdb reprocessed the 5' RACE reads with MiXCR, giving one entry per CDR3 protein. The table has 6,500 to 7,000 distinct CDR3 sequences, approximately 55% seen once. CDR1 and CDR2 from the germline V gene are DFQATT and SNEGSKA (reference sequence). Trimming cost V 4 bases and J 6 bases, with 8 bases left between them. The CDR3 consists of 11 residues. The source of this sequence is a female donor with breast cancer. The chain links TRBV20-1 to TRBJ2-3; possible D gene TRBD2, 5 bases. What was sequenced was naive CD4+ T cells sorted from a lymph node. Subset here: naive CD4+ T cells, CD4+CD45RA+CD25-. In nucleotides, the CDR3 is TGCAGTGCTACACTAGAGGATACGCAGTATTTT. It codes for CSATLEDTQYF.